These 2 T cell receptor beta chains originate from one sample sequenced in a study of T cell responses to AZD1222 COVID-19 vaccine. Method: immunoSEQ multiplex PCR; TCRdb's copy keeps in-frame clones and lacks some. The sample yields more than 45,000 clones, roughly 83% seen once. The starting material was peripheral blood, obtained on day 0 of AZD1222 vaccination. Source of these receptors: an adult in good health.

In its sample, this clone was seen a few times. This chain links TRBV5-1 with TRBJ2-6; 10 positions match TRBD1. This CDR3 region has 18 residues. Trimming took 3 bases from V and 1 from J; bases not matched to a gene: 7. CDR1 SGHRS and CDR2 YFSETQ come from the germline V gene. CDR3 loop: CASSWAGTGESGANVLTF. CDR3 bases: TGCGCCAGCAGCTGGGCCGGGACAGGGGAATCTGGGGCCAACGTCCTGACTTTC. Looking up the rest from reference TRBV5-1 and TRBJ2-6 gives the full variable domain: KAGVTQTPRYLIKTRGQQVTLSCSPISGHRSVSWYQQTPGQGLQFLFEYFSETQRNKGNFPGRFSGRQFSNSRSEMNVSTLELGDSALYLCASSWAGTGESGANVLTFGAGSRLTVL.

This chain joins TRBV5-1 and TRBJ2-5; 10 bases agree with TRBD2. CDR1 and CDR2 from the germline V gene are SGHRS and YFSETQ. V shed 2 bases, J shed 4 bases, and the junction held 2 bases outside the gene matches. This CDR3 contains 14 residues. The CDR3 DNA reads TGCGCCAGCAGCTTAGCGGGAGGGGCAGAGACCCAGTACTTC. Residues: CASSLAGGAETQYF.